Listed below are T cell receptor beta chains from one sample, sequenced in a study of beta chain features in type 1 diabetes. The table came from immunoSEQ multiplex PCR; TCRdb's copy has only in-frame clones and leaves some out. Among a few hundred thousand clones, 25% to 30% were seen once, and the ten largest hold 4%. The sample comprised central memory CD4+ T cells from blood. Receptors were obtained from a man aged 25 to 45 in good health. Both conserved end residues are part of each CDR3. A D gene is named only where the DNA matches it firmly. Rows give clone size only sometimes, using once, few, many, or a class for an expanded clone.

cdr3_aa: CASSQDQGSGNPQHF
cdr3_nt: TGCGCCAGCAGCCAAGATCAGGGCAGTGGTAACCCCCAGCATTTT
clone_size: -
j_call: TRBJ1-5
v_call: TRBV4-1
d_call: -

cdr3_aa: CASSFYGATNTGELFF
cdr3_nt: TGTGCCAGCAGCTTTTATGGCGCTACGAACACCGGGGAGCTGTTTTTT
clone_size: few
j_call: TRBJ2-2
v_call: TRBV7-6
d_call: -

cdr3_aa: CAWRGTLIANYGYTF
cdr3_nt: TGTGCCTGGAGAGGCACCCTCATAGCTAACTATGGCTACACCTTC
clone_size: -
j_call: TRBJ1-2
v_call: TRBV30
d_call: -

cdr3_aa: CACPGRASETQYF
cdr3_nt: TGTGCCTGTCCCGGGCGCGCCTCGGAGACCCAGTACTTC
clone_size: few
j_call: TRBJ2-5
v_call: TRBV30
d_call: -

cdr3_aa: CASSTLAGSSYNEQFF
cdr3_nt: TGTGCCAGCAGTACATTAGCGGGGAGCTCCTACAATGAGCAGTTCTTC
clone_size: -
j_call: TRBJ2-1
v_call: TRBV28
d_call: TRBD2

cdr3_aa: CASSLEGRTTDTQYF
cdr3_nt: TGCGCCAGCAGCTTGGAAGGCAGAACCACAGATACGCAGTATTTT
clone_size: -
j_call: TRBJ2-3
v_call: TRBV5-1
d_call: -

cdr3_aa: CASSQDRGRAEQFF
cdr3_nt: TGTGCCAGCAGCCAAGATCGCGGGAGAGCCGAGCAGTTCTTC
clone_size: few
j_call: TRBJ2-1
v_call: TRBV14
d_call: TRBD2

cdr3_aa: CASSLTADGSQYF
cdr3_nt: TGTGCCAGCAGCTTGACGGCCGACGGGAGTCAGTACTTC
clone_size: few
j_call: TRBJ2-7
v_call: TRBV5-6
d_call: -

cdr3_aa: CASSFIDRRKNTGELFF
cdr3_nt: TGTGCCAGCAGCTTTATAGACAGGAGAAAGAACACCGGGGAGCTGTTTTTT
clone_size: few
j_call: TRBJ2-2
v_call: TRBV7-6
d_call: -

cdr3_aa: CASSLGPEGEQFF
cdr3_nt: TGTGCCAGCAGCTTAGGCCCTGAAGGGGAGCAGTTCTTC
clone_size: many
j_call: TRBJ2-1
v_call: TRBV13
d_call: -

cdr3_aa: CAISGGLQETQYF
cdr3_nt: TGTGCCATTAGCGGGGGACTCCAAGAGACCCAGTACTTC
clone_size: many
j_call: TRBJ2-5
v_call: TRBV10-3
d_call: TRBD2

cdr3_aa: CSVEITGDQPQHF
cdr3_nt: TGCAGCGTTGAAATAACAGGGGATCAGCCCCAGCATTTT
clone_size: -
j_call: TRBJ1-5
v_call: TRBV29-1
d_call: TRBD1

cdr3_aa: CASAPGTGGEPEAFF
cdr3_nt: TGTGCCAGTGCGCCCGGGACAGGGGGCGAACCCGAAGCTTTCTTT
clone_size: once
j_call: TRBJ1-1
v_call: TRBV6-6
d_call: TRBD1

cdr3_aa: CASSVRSTDTQYF
cdr3_nt: TGTGCCAGCAGCGTAAGAAGCACAGATACGCAGTATTTT
clone_size: few
j_call: TRBJ2-3
v_call: TRBV5-5
d_call: -

cdr3_aa: CASGLAGKLDTQYF
cdr3_nt: TGTGCCAGCGGGTTAGCGGGAAAGTTAGATACGCAGTATTTT
clone_size: -
j_call: TRBJ2-3
v_call: TRBV6-5
d_call: TRBD2

cdr3_aa: CSANSGRAGTDTQYF
cdr3_nt: TGCAGCGCAAATAGCGGGAGGGCCGGCACAGATACGCAGTATTTT
clone_size: -
j_call: TRBJ2-3
v_call: TRBV29-1
d_call: TRBD2

cdr3_aa: CASSVARVNTGELFF
cdr3_nt: TGTGCCAGCAGCGTAGCCAGGGTGAACACCGGGGAGCTGTTTTTT
clone_size: few
j_call: TRBJ2-2
v_call: TRBV9
d_call: -

cdr3_aa: CASTLRGQGFNEQFF
cdr3_nt: TGTGCCAGCACCCTTCGGGGACAGGGATTCAATGAGCAGTTCTTC
clone_size: few
j_call: TRBJ2-1
v_call: TRBV7-8
d_call: TRBD1

cdr3_aa: CASKLGFGAGELFF
cdr3_nt: TGCGCCAGCAAATTAGGGTTCGGGGCCGGGGAGCTGTTTTTT
clone_size: -
j_call: TRBJ2-2
v_call: TRBV5-1
d_call: -

cdr3_aa: CASSLGNTGELFF
cdr3_nt: TGCGCCAGCAGCCTCGGAAACACCGGGGAGCTGTTTTTT
clone_size: few
j_call: TRBJ2-2
v_call: TRBV5-1
d_call: -

cdr3_aa: CASSQSQGYEQYF
cdr3_nt: TGCGCCAGCAGCCAATCTCAGGGTTACGAGCAGTACTTC
clone_size: -
j_call: TRBJ2-7
v_call: TRBV4-3
d_call: -

cdr3_aa: CASSPPSQGYGYTF
cdr3_nt: TGTGCCAGCTCACCACCGTCCCAGGGCTATGGCTACACCTTC
clone_size: -
j_call: TRBJ1-2
v_call: TRBV18
d_call: -

cdr3_aa: CAWTPGVPTEAFF
cdr3_nt: TGTGCCTGGACCCCAGGGGTCCCCACTGAAGCTTTCTTT
clone_size: few
j_call: TRBJ1-1
v_call: TRBV30
d_call: -

cdr3_aa: CASSSWGLREAFF
cdr3_nt: TGTGCCAGCAGTTCCTGGGGCCTCCGTGAAGCTTTCTTT
clone_size: -
j_call: TRBJ1-1
v_call: TRBV28
d_call: -

cdr3_aa: CASSFPTEQETQYF
cdr3_nt: TGTGCCAGCAGCTTTCCGACAGAGCAAGAGACCCAGTACTTC
clone_size: -
j_call: TRBJ2-5
v_call: TRBV7-9
d_call: -

cdr3_aa: CASSSWDRVVYEQYF
cdr3_nt: TGTGCCAGCAGTTCATGGGACAGGGTAGTCTACGAGCAGTACTTC
clone_size: -
j_call: TRBJ2-7
v_call: TRBV27
d_call: TRBD1

cdr3_aa: CASTTQHEQYF
cdr3_nt: TGTGCCAGCACCACACAACACGAGCAGTACTTC
clone_size: -
j_call: TRBJ2-7
v_call: TRBV6-1
d_call: -

cdr3_aa: CASSKGFGSGELFF
cdr3_nt: TGTGCCAGTAGTAAGGGGTTCGGGTCCGGGGAGCTGTTTTTT
clone_size: few
j_call: TRBJ2-2
v_call: TRBV19
d_call: -

cdr3_aa: CASSSYTGDWRFF
cdr3_nt: TGTGCCAGCAGCTCGTATACAGGGGATTGGCGGTTCTTC
clone_size: -
j_call: TRBJ2-1
v_call: TRBV7-2
d_call: TRBD1

cdr3_aa: CASTVGESGANVLTF
cdr3_nt: TGTGCCAGCACGGTCGGGGAATCTGGGGCCAACGTCCTGACTTTC
clone_size: -
j_call: TRBJ2-6
v_call: TRBV4-2
d_call: -

cdr3_aa: CASSLPRDLSYEQYF
cdr3_nt: TGTGCCAGCAGCCTCCCCCGGGACCTCTCCTACGAGCAGTACTTC
clone_size: -
j_call: TRBJ2-7
v_call: TRBV9
d_call: -

cdr3_aa: CASRTPPIQYF
cdr3_nt: TGTGCCAGCAGAACCCCTCCCATTCAGTACTTC
clone_size: -
j_call: TRBJ2-4
v_call: TRBV6-6
d_call: -

cdr3_aa: CASSIGTAGGYTF
cdr3_nt: TGTGCCAGCAGTATAGGGACAGCTGGTGGCTACACCTTC
clone_size: -
j_call: TRBJ1-2
v_call: TRBV7-8
d_call: TRBD1

cdr3_aa: CASSSGEVGEQYF
cdr3_nt: TGTGCCAGCAGCTCCGGCGAGGTTGGCGAGCAGTACTTC
clone_size: -
j_call: TRBJ2-7
v_call: TRBV7-8
d_call: -

cdr3_aa: CASSRDSSYEQYF
cdr3_nt: TGTGCCAGCTCACGGGACTCCTCCTACGAGCAGTACTTC
clone_size: few
j_call: TRBJ2-7
v_call: TRBV18
d_call: -

cdr3_aa: CAWSVGGRSNYGYTF
cdr3_nt: TGTGCCTGGAGTGTAGGAGGCAGATCTAACTATGGCTACACCTTC
clone_size: -
j_call: TRBJ1-2
v_call: TRBV30
d_call: -

cdr3_aa: CASSSPSTDTQYF
cdr3_nt: TGTGCCAGCAGCTCCCCCAGCACAGATACGCAGTATTTT
clone_size: few
j_call: TRBJ2-3
v_call: TRBV5-4
d_call: -

cdr3_aa: CASSKDVGGRARIQYF
cdr3_nt: TGTGCCAGCAGCAAAGACGTCGGCGGGAGGGCCCGCATTCAGTACTTC
clone_size: -
j_call: TRBJ2-4
v_call: TRBV21-1
d_call: -

cdr3_aa: CASSYGTPPEAFF
cdr3_nt: TGTGCCAGCAGTTATGGGACACCCCCTGAAGCTTTCTTT
clone_size: few
j_call: TRBJ1-1
v_call: TRBV6-5
d_call: -

cdr3_aa: CASSLDGRSYGYTF
cdr3_nt: TGCGCCAGCAGCTTGGATGGACGGAGTTATGGCTACACCTTC
clone_size: few
j_call: TRBJ1-2
v_call: TRBV5-1
d_call: -

cdr3_aa: CASSQAGQGSYEQYF
cdr3_nt: TGTGCCAGCAGCCAAGCTGGACAGGGCTCCTACGAGCAGTACTTC
clone_size: -
j_call: TRBJ2-7
v_call: TRBV4-2
d_call: TRBD1

cdr3_aa: CASSTGTVSYNEQFF
cdr3_nt: TGTGCCAGCAGTACCGGGACAGTTTCCTACAATGAGCAGTTCTTC
clone_size: -
j_call: TRBJ2-1
v_call: TRBV6-6
d_call: TRBD1